The clone carrying this T cell receptor beta chain came up many times. CDR3 length: 12 amino acids. V gave up 3 bases and J gave up 9 bases, with 9 bases separating them. In TCRdb, the RT-PCR reads were re-called with MiXCR into one record per CDR3 protein. This table has about 960,000 distinct CDR3 sequences, more than 15% appearing once. This specimen belongs to a study of patients and donors after allogeneic stem cell transplantation. This rearrangement joins TRBV12-3 or TRBV12-4 to TRBJ1-5; D gene unclear. Sequencing was performed on blood, either unsorted or a sorted T cell fraction (not recorded which). This receptor was taken from a human donor who was either an allogeneic HSCT recipient or a stem cell or donor lymphocyte infusion donor (not recorded which). It is not recorded whose cells these are; they may come from a transplant donor. DNA of the CDR3: TGTGCCAGCAGTTTCGGGGAGGGGCCCCAGCATTTT. Translation gives CASSFGEGPQHF.